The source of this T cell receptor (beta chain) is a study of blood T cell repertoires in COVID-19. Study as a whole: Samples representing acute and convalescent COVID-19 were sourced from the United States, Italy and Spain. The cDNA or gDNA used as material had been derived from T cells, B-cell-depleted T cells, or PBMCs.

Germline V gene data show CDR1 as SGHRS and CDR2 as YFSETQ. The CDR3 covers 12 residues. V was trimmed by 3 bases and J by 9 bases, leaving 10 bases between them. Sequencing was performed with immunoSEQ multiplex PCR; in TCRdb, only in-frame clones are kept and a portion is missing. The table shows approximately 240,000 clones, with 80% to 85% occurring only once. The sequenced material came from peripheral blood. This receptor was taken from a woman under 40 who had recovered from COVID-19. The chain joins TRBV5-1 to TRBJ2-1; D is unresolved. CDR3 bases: TGCGCCAGCAGCTCGGGTATCGGTGAGCAGTTCTTC. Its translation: CASSSGIGEQFF.